Shown below are 20 T cell receptor beta chains from a single sample sequenced in a study of cytomegalovirus exposure and HLA in healthy donors. The method was immunoSEQ multiplex PCR; TCRdb's version includes in-frame clones alone and lacks a portion of them. The sample carries 250,000 to 400,000 clones, around 90% recorded once. Sequenced input: PBMCs. The receptor set was obtained from a man between 25 and 39 years old in good health and CMV-seronegative.

The chain joins TRBV6-5 to TRBJ1-6; tentative D call: TRBD1 (6 bases). Germline values: CDR1 MNHEY, CDR2 SVGAGI. The CDR3 sequence is 15 residues long. V lost 0 bases to trimming and J lost 7 bases, with 10 bases between them. This CDR3 reads CASSYSNTGNSPLHF. Here the CDR3 DNA reads TGTGCCAGCAGTTACTCGAATACAGGGAATTCACCCCTCCACTTT.

The V and J genes are TRBV11-2 and TRBJ1-1, with D tentatively TRBD1 (6 bases). Germline V gene sequence: CDR1 SGHAT, CDR2 FQNNGV. Trimming cost V 5 bases and J 1 base, with 20 bases left between them. The CDR3 totals 17 residues. The CDR3 here is CASSRGGGAERNTEAFF. The CDR3 DNA reads TGTGCCAGCAGCCGAGGGGGGGGCGCGGAGAGGAACACTGAAGCTTTCTTT.

CDR3 region: CASSFSVDYEQYF. The DNA for the CDR3 is TGTGCCAGCAGCTTTTCTGTAGACTACGAGCAGTACTTC. V and J are TRBV11-2 and TRBJ2-7; unclear D gene. Trimming pared 3 bases from V and 3 bases from J, leaving 9 bases between. This CDR3 spans 13 amino acids. Per germline, CDR1 SGHAT and CDR2 FQNNGV.

CDR3 coding DNA: TGCGCCAGCAGCCCCTCTGGCAATCAGCCCCAGCATTTT. Translation gives CASSPSGNQPQHF. The gene calls are TRBV4-1 and TRBJ1-5; D gene ambiguous. The CDR3 sequence is 13 residues long. V gave up 4 bases and J gave up 2 bases, with 6 bases separating them. Germline values: CDR1 MGHRA, CDR2 YSYEKL.

This clone occurred a few times. J is TRBJ1-1 and V is TRBV6-5; TRBD1 aligns across 7 bases. The CDR3 is 12 residues long. V dropped 6 bases and J dropped 11; count of bases not matched to a gene: 9. Germline values: CDR1 MNHEY, CDR2 SVGAGI. The CDR3 region is CASRPGSGGAFF. The CDR3 DNA follows: TGTGCCAGCAGGCCCGGATCAGGGGGGGCTTTCTTT.

This CDR3 is CASSLNPENYGYTF. CDR3 sequence (DNA): TGTGCCAGCAGTTTAAACCCAGAAAACTATGGCTACACCTTC. This chain links TRBV27 with TRBJ1-2; D uncertain. CDR1 and CDR2 from the germline V gene are MNHEY and SMNVEV (reference sequence). Trimming left V 2 bases short and J 2 bases short, with 9 bases between. The CDR3 covers 14 residues.

The chain uses TRBV13 and TRBJ2-5; TRBD2 matches 13 bases. Germline assignment: CDR1 PRHDT and CDR2 FYEKMQ (reference sequence). This CDR3 has 16 residues. The V segment lost 4 bases and the J segment 4 bases; nucleotides outside the gene matches: 6. CDR3 nucleotide sequence: TGTGCCAGCAGCTACACTAGCGGGGGGGCCCGAGAGACCCAGTACTTC. Protein sequence: CASSYTSGGARETQYF. The full variable domain, rest sourced from reference TRBV13 and TRBJ2-5, is AAGVIQSPRHLIKEKRETATLKCYPIPRHDTVYWYQQGPGQDPQFLISFYEKMQSDKGSIPDRFSAQQFSDYHSELNMSSLELGDSALYFCASSYTSGGARETQYFGPGTRLLVL.

This chain joins TRBV5-6 and TRBJ1-1, with no clear D. The germline gives CDR1 SGHDT, CDR2 YYEEEE. V was cut by 3 bases and J by 4 bases, with 13 bases left in between. There are 14 residues in the CDR3. CDR3 DNA: TGTGCCAGCAGCTGGAATCGGGGAAGCACTGAAGCTTTCTTT. It codes for CASSWNRGSTEAFF.

The chain has TRBV7-2 and TRBJ2-2; D gene unclear. This CDR3 is 13 amino acids long. The germline gives CDR1 SGHTA, CDR2 FQGNSA. V dropped 3 bases and J dropped 5 bases, with 7 bases sitting between them. The CDR3 protein is CASSLGYTGELFF. CDR3 in DNA: TGTGCCAGCAGCTTGGGCTATACCGGGGAGCTGTTTTTT. The full variable domain, with the rest looked up from reference TRBV7-2 and TRBJ2-2, is GAGVSQSPSNKVTEKGKDVELRCDPISGHTALYWYRQSLGQGLEFLIYFQGNSAPDKSGLPSDRFSAERTGGSVSTLTIQRTQQEDSAVYLCASSLGYTGELFFGEGSRLTVL.

The V gene is TRBV6-1, the J gene TRBJ1-5; possible D gene TRBD1, 5 bases. CDR3 size: 18 residues. Between the trimmed V and J ends, which lost 1 base and 0 bases, there was a span of 16 bases. Per the germline V gene, CDR1 is MNHNS and CDR2 is SASEGT. The CDR3 coding sequence is TGTGCCAGCAGTGAAGGAGTGGGGCAGCTCTATAGCAATCAGCCCCAGCATTTT. This sequence encodes CASSEGVGQLYSNQPQHF.

The rearrangement joins TRBV10-3 to TRBJ2-2, with D possibly TRBD2 on 6 matching bases. The CDR3 is 14 residues long. Germline V gene sequence: CDR1 ENHRY, CDR2 SYGVKD. V shed 6 bases and J shed 4 bases, with 12 bases lying between them. CDR3 sequence reads: CAIRDLEGTGELFF. CDR3 DNA sequence: TGTGCCATCAGGGACCTGGAGGGCACCGGGGAGCTGTTTTTT.

This chain joins TRBV4-1 and TRBJ1-1; 8 bases line up with TRBD1. The V segment lost 8 bases and the J segment 5 bases; nucleotides outside the gene matches: 4. Germline V gives CDR1 MGHRA, CDR2 YSYEKL. This CDR3 spans 12 amino acids. The CDR3 DNA reads TGCGCCAGCGGACAGGGAAGAACTGAAGCTTTCTTT. Translating it yields CASGQGRTEAFF.

This sequence joins TRBV6-1 and TRBJ1-4, with TRBD1 identical over 9 bases. Unmatched junction bases numbered 7, after V lost 4 bases and J lost 7 bases. CDR3 size: 15 residues. Germline V gene sequence: CDR1 MNHNS, CDR2 SASEGT. The CDR3 DNA is TGTGCCAGCAGTGCGACCGGGACAGGGTTTGAAAAACTGTTTTTT. This sequence encodes CASSATGTGFEKLFF.

The chain recombines TRBV7-6 with TRBJ1-4; 9 bases are shared with TRBD1. V trimming: 3 bases; J trimming: 11 bases; junction bases outside the gene matches: 4. CDR3 length: 13 residues. Germline V gene lookup returns CDR1 SGHVS and CDR2 FNYEAQ. The CDR3 is CASSLGTGRKLFF. The CDR3 DNA reads TGTGCCAGCAGCTTGGGGACAGGGCGGAAACTGTTTTTT. The whole variable domain, filled in from reference TRBV7-6 and TRBJ1-4, reads GAGVSQSPRYKVTKRGQDVALRCDPISGHVSLYWYRQALGQGPEFLTYFNYEAQQDKSGLPNDRFSAERPEGSISTLTIQRTEQRDSAMYRCASSLGTGRKLFFGSGTQLSVL.

The chain uses TRBV6-6 and TRBJ2-2, with 10 bases matching TRBD2. Unmatched junction bases numbered 1, after V lost 5 bases and J lost 1 base. Germline-derived CDR1 and CDR2 are MNHNY and SVGAGI (reference sequence). This CDR3 region has 15 residues. In DNA form, the CDR3 reads TGTGCCAGCAGTCTAGCGGGGGAGAACACCGGGGAGCTGTTTTTT. This gives the protein CASSLAGENTGELFF.

The J gene is TRBJ1-1, the V gene TRBV18; D remains unclear. V shed 3 bases and J shed 4 bases, with 6 bases lying between them. Per the germline V gene, CDR1 is KGHSH and CDR2 is LQKENI. The CDR3 consists of 12 residues. The CDR3 loop is CASSPGSTEAFF. Written as DNA, the CDR3 is TGTGCCAGCTCACCCGGGTCCACTGAAGCTTTCTTT. Full variable domain (outside the CDR3, taken from reference TRBV18 and TRBJ1-1): NAGVMQNPRHLVRRRGQEARLRCSPMKGHSHVYWYRQLPEEGLKFMVYLQKENIIDESGMPKERFSAEFPKEGPSILRIQQVVRGDSAAYFCASSPGSTEAFFGQGTRLTVV.

The sample holds one count of this clone. This chain links TRBV4-2 with TRBJ2-3; D may be TRBD2 (6 bases). V dropped 0 bases and J dropped 0 bases, with 13 bases sitting between them. CDR3 length: 17 residues. Germline CDR1 LGHNA, CDR2 YNFKEQ. The CDR3 region has the DNA TGTGCCAGCAGCCAAGAAAGTTGGCTAGCGAGCACAGATACGCAGTATTTT. Protein product: CASSQESWLASTDTQYF.

This chain uses TRBV5-8 with TRBJ1-5, with D uncertain. The CDR3 extends over 17 amino acids. V was pared by 2 bases and J by 0 bases, with 15 bases between. Per the germline V gene, CDR1 is SGHTS and CDR2 is YDEGEE. The CDR3 region is CASSLFQARGSNQPQHF. The CDR3 DNA reads TGTGCCAGCAGCTTATTCCAGGCGCGGGGTAGCAATCAGCCCCAGCATTTT.

V is TRBV7-8 and J is TRBJ2-1, with 11 bases that match TRBD2. The J segment lost 6 bases and the V segment lost 6 bases, leaving 4 bases of the junction unmatched. Germline CDR1 is SGHVS and CDR2 is FQNEAQ. The length of the CDR3 is 14 residues. The CDR3: CASRNSGGANEQFF. CDR3 DNA sequence: TGTGCCAGCAGGAATAGCGGGGGGGCCAATGAGCAGTTCTTC. Variable domain in full (rest from reference TRBV7-8 and TRBJ2-1): GAGVSQSPRYKVAKRGQDVALRCDPISGHVSLFWYQQALGQGPEFLTYFQNEAQLDKSGLPSDRFFAERPEGSVSTLKIQRTQQEDSAVYLCASRNSGGANEQFFGPGTRLTVL.

CDR3 loop: CASTYGGAAPYEQYF. CDR3 DNA: TGCGCCAGCACGTACGGGGGGGCTGCCCCCTACGAGCAGTACTTC. This sequence joins TRBV10-2 and TRBJ2-7; 8 nucleotides agree with TRBD2. This CDR3 has 15 amino acids. V shed 7 bases, J shed 2 bases, and the junction held 10 bases outside the gene matches. Per the germline V gene, CDR1 is WSHSY and CDR2 is SAAADI.